This T cell receptor (beta chain) was recorded in a study of technical replicates of blood from a handful of donors. Repertoires were generated with immunoSEQ multiplex PCR, while TCRdb's copy carries only in-frame clones and drops some. The repertoire has around 80,000 clones, roughly 94% of them found once; the top ten carry 0.35% to 0.4%. Trimming left V 4 bases short and J 2 bases short, with 9 bases between. Germline-derived CDR1 and CDR2 are MNHEY and SVGAGI. The CDR3 has 13 residues. This TCR derives from a human donor in good health. The sequencing input was T cells isolated from PBMCs. This sequence joins TRBV6-5 and TRBJ2-7, with unresolved D. CDR3 DNA sequence: TGTGCCAGCAGTTTAGCCTTCCCCTACGAGCAGTACTTC. Protein sequence: CASSLAFPYEQYF.